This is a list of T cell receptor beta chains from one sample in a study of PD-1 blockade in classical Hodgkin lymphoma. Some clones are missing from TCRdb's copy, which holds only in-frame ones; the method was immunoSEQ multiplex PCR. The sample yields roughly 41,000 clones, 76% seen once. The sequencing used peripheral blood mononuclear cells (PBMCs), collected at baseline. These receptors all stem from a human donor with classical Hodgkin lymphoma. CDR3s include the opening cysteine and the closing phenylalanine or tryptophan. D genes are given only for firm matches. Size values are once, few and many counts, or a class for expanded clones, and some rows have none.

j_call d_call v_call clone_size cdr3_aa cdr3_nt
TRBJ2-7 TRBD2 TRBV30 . CAWSAQPGLAAYEQYF TGTGCCTGGAGTGCCCAACCGGGACTAGCGGCCTACGAGCAGTACTTC
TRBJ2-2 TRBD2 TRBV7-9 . CASSPFSLAVNTGELFF TGTGCCAGCAGCCCCTTTAGCCTAGCGGTCAACACCGGGGAGCTGTTTTTT
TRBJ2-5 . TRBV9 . CASSVGSVGLGETQYF TGTGCCAGCAGCGTAGGCTCAGTGGGATTGGGGGAGACCCAGTACTTC
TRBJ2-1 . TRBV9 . CASSFRRVAGEQFF TGTGCCAGCAGCTTTAGGCGGGTCGCGGGTGAGCAGTTCTTC
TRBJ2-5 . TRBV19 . CASSWGIRETQYF TGTGCCAGTAGTTGGGGGATTCGAGAGACCCAGTACTTC
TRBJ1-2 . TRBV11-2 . CASSLTGYGYTF TGTGCCAGCAGCCTAACAGGGTATGGCTACACCTTC
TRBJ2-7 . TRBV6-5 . CASSYSIISDSYEQYF TGTGCCAGCAGTTACTCGATCATTTCTGACAGCTACGAGCAGTACTTC
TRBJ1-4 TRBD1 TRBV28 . CASKLTQGATIEKLFF TGTGCCAGCAAGTTAACGCAGGGGGCAACTATTGAAAAACTGTTTTTT
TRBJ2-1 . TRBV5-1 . CASGMDSYNEQFF TGCGCCAGCGGAATGGACAGCTACAATGAGCAGTTCTTC
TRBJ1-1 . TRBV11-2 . CASSLLYSGTPNTEAFF TGTGCCAGCAGCTTACTGTATAGCGGGACACCGAACACTGAAGCTTTCTTT
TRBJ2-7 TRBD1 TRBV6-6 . CASRDRAYEQYF TGTGCCAGCCGGGACAGGGCTTACGAGCAGTACTTC
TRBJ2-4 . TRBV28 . CASSLEGNIQYF TGTGCCAGCAGTTTAGAGGGGAACATTCAGTACTTC
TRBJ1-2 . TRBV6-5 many CASSKGVSNYGYTF TGTGCCAGCTCAAAAGGGGTCTCCAACTATGGCTACACCTTC
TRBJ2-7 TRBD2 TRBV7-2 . CASSRRGGDFYYEQYF TGTGCCAGCAGCCGACGCGGGGGGGACTTCTACTACGAGCAGTACTTC
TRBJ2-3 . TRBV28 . CASSGSADTQYF TGTGCCAGTTCTGGTTCCGCAGATACGCAGTATTTT
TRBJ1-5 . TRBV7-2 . CASSLEGSNQPQHF TGTGCCAGCAGCTTAGAGGGGAGCAATCAGCCCCAGCATTTT
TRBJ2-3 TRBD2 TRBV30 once CAWRASGTQYF TGTGCCTGGAGGGCTAGCGGAACGCAGTATTTT
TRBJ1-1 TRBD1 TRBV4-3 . CASSRSGDRKNTEAFF TGCGCCAGCAGCCGTTCAGGGGACAGAAAGAACACTGAAGCTTTCTTT
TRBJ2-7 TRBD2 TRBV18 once CASSQSGSGEQYF TGTGCCAGCTCCCAAAGCGGGAGCGGCGAGCAGTACTTC
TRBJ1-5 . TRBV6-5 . CASSYGGSNQPQHF TGTGCCAGCAGTTATGGGGGGTCCAATCAGCCCCAGCATTTT
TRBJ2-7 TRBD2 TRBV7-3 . CASSPTGGRTYEQYF TGTGCCAGCAGCCCGACCGGCGGGAGGACCTACGAGCAGTACTTC
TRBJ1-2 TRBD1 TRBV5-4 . CASSSTGGRLRGYTF TGTGCCAGCAGCTCGACAGGGGGTAGACTTCGAGGCTACACCTTC
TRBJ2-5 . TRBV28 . CASSLAGWQETQYF TGTGCCAGCAGTTTGGCAGGGTGGCAAGAGACCCAGTACTTC
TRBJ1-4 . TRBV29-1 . CSVEIADRKGKLFF TGCAGCGTTGAAATAGCGGACAGAAAAGGAAAACTGTTTTTT
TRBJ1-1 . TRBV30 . CAWSVWGQNTEAFF TGTGCCTGGAGTGTATGGGGGCAGAACACTGAAGCTTTCTTT
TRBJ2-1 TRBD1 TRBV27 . CASSSRTGNEQFF TGTGCCAGCAGTTCCCGGACAGGTAATGAGCAGTTCTTC
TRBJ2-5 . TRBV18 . CASSPLLSVWETQYF TGTGCCAGCTCACCTCTCCTTTCCGTTTGGGAGACCCAGTACTTC
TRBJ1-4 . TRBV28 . CASSLGLGAREKLFF TGTGCCAGCAGTTTAGGACTGGGAGCGCGTGAAAAACTGTTTTTT
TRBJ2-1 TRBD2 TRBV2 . CASRRGAGGSYNEQFF TGTGCCAGCAGGAGAGGAGCGGGAGGCTCCTACAATGAGCAGTTCTTC
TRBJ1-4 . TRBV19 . CASSTTVWEKLFF TGTGCCAGTAGTACGACAGTATGGGAAAAACTGTTTTTT
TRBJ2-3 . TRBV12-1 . CASSFRTSGSSTDTQYF TGTGCCAGCAGCTTCCGGACTAGCGGGAGTAGCACAGATACGCAGTATTTT
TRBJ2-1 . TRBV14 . CASSQLFGSYNEQFF TGTGCCAGCAGCCAATTATTTGGCTCGTACAATGAGCAGTTCTTC
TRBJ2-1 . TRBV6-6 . CASSDTSSVSNEQFF TGTGCCAGCAGTGATACCTCCTCGGTTTCCAATGAGCAGTTCTTC
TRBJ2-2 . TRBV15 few CATSTTSNTGELFF TGTGCCACCAGCACCACTAGTAACACCGGGGAGCTGTTTTTT
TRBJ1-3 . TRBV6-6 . CASSIRAEAGNTIYF TGTGCCAGCAGTATCAGGGCAGAGGCTGGAAACACCATATATTTT
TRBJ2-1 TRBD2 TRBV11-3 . CASSLAGGNEQFF TGTGCCAGCAGCTTAGCGGGGGGGAATGAGCAGTTCTTC